This TCR beta chain comes out of a study of tumor T cells in aggressive B-cell lymphoma (TCRdb year 2017). CDR1 SGHNT and CDR2 YYREEE are derived from the germline V gene (reference sequence). V trim: 5 bases; J trim: 6 bases; unmatched bases: 8. The CDR3 covers 15 residues, taking in both the cysteine and the phenylalanine. Only CDR3 DNA is held: 45 bases, read in frame from base 1. To prepare the library, the immunoSEQ multiplex PCR assay was applied. TCRdb took over this immuneACCESS table, retaining in-frame rearrangements with V and J assigned. Such tables are incomplete; in checked studies, under half of the missing clones stem from an unresolved V gene, and the remainder is unexplained. Present in this sample are 7,900 or so clones, roughly four fifths of which were seen just once. In total, the top ten clones hold around 2.6% of the sample. On this clone: The clone's antigen remains unknown. Within one base of it there is no much larger clone, and no base qualities were kept.

The receptor chain draws on TRBV5-4 and TRBJ1-5, and 10 bases in between align with TRBD1. This clonotype originated in an adult with diffuse large B cell lymphoma. Sample: tumor tissue. CDR3 reads: CASSQDRGLGQPQHF. The nucleotides read TGTGCCAGCAGTCAAGACAGGGGGCTGGGTCAGCCCCAGCATTTT.